The 7 T cell receptor beta chains below come from one sample, sequenced in a study of control samples from healthy donors and cancer patients (dated by TCRdb to the early 2020s). Library construction relied on the immunoSEQ multiplex PCR assay. Not all clones reach the TCRdb copy of this immuneACCESS table, which keeps in-frame sequences only. Checked studies attribute under half of the gap to unresolved V genes and leave the rest unexplained. The sample records 130,000 or so clones, roughly 94% of which are singletons. The ten most abundant clones make up 10% to 15% of the sample. Sequencing was carried out using blood. Every receptor here comes from a man aged 35 to 55 in good health.

Regarding this clone: Germline and junction disagree at one end, which may indicate a read error. This sequence joins TRBV14 and TRBJ2-7; 8 nucleotides match TRBD1. CDR3 length equals 15 residues. Germline lookup yields CDR1 SGHDN and CDR2 FVKESK. DNA for the CDR3: TGTGCCAGCAGCCAGATCATGGGACAGGAAACCGGTATCCACTTC. Encoded protein: CASSQIMGQETGIHF.

This clone was seen only once. The V call is TRBV11-3, the J call TRBJ1-4; 9 bases are a match to TRBD1. CDR1 SGHNT and CDR2 YENEEA come from the germline V gene. This CDR3 has 15 amino acids. V was clipped by 6 bases and J by 3 bases; unmatched bases: 5. The CDR3 DNA is TGTGCCAGCAGTCACAGGGGGCCGGCTAATGAAAAACTGTTTTTT. Amino acid sequence: CASSHRGPANEKLFF.

The chain carries TRBV24-1 and TRBJ1-5; 10 bases agree with TRBD1. In germline, CDR1 is KGHDR, CDR2 SFDVKD. The CDR3 is made up of 16 amino acids. Germline trimming cut 3 bases from V and 3 bases from J; bases unmatched to any gene: 4. The chain's CDR3 is CATSDPGTGDNQPQHF. The CDR3 nucleotides read TGTGCCACCAGTGATCCCGGGACAGGGGACAATCAGCCCCAGCATTTT.

V usage is TRBV19 and J usage is TRBJ1-5; 8 bases map to TRBD1. The CDR3 covers 13 residues. The germline V gene encodes CDR1 LNHDA and CDR2 SQIVND (reference sequence). V lost 9 bases, J lost 6 bases, and 7 bases stayed unmatched. As DNA, the CDR3 is TGTGCCAGCGACAGGGGACTAGGTCAGCCCCAGCATTTT. It is translated as CASDRGLGQPQHF.

This clone has a single count. CDR3: CASSLFGQREVFVAYEQYF. In DNA, the CDR3 is TGTGCCAGCAGTTTATTCGGTCAGCGGGAGGTATTTGTGGCCTACGAGCAGTACTTC. The chain couples TRBV28 to TRBJ2-7; 9 nucleotides align to TRBD2. Trimming at V came to 1 base and at J to 2 bases, leaving 15 bases not matched to a gene. CDR1 and CDR2 (germline): MDHEN, SYDVKM. This CDR3 is built from 19 residues.

V is TRBV11-2 and J is TRBJ2-5; D may correspond to TRBD1 or TRBD2 (5 bases each). CDR1 is SGHAT and CDR2 is FQNNGV in the germline V gene. V was cut by 4 bases and J by 5 bases, with 17 bases left in between. This CDR3 is 15 amino acids long. CDR3 sequence: CASSSWDLLQETQYF. CDR3 nucleotides: TGTGCCAGCAGCTCCTGGGACCTTTTGCAGGAGACCCAGTACTTC. The full variable domain, rest sourced from reference TRBV11-2 and TRBJ2-5, is EAGVAQSPRYKIIEKRQSVAFWCNPISGHATLYWYQQILGQGPKLLIQFQNNGVVDDSQLPKDRFSAERLKGVDSTLKIQPAKLEDSAVYLCASSSWDLLQETQYFGPGTRLLVL.

This clone appeared a few times. The chain has TRBV6-1 and TRBJ2-1, with a possible D match to TRBD2 (6 bases). Germline CDR1 is MNHNS and CDR2 is SASEGT. The V gene lost 2 bases and the J gene lost 6 bases, with 11 bases spanning the gap. This CDR3 has 14 amino acids. The CDR3 loop is CASSERTGANEQFF. The CDR3, as DNA: TGTGCCAGCAGTGAACGTACGGGAGCCAATGAGCAGTTCTTC.